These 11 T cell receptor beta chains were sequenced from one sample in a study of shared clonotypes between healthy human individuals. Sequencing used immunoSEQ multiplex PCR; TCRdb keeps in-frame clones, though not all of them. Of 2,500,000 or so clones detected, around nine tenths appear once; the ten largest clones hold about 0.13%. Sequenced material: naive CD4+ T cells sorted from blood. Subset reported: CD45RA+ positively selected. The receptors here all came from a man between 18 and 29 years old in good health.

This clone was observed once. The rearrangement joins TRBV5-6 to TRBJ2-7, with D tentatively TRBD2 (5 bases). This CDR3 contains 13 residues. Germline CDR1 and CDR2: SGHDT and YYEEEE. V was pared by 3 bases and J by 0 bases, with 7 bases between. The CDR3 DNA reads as TGTGCCAGCAGCTCCGGGATCTCCTACGAGCAGTACTTC. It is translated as CASSSGISYEQYF.

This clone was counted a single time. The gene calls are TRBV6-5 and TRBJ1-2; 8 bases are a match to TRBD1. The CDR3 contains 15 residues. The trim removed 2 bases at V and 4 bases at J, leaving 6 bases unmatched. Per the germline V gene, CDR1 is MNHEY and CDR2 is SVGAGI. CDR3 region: CASSYARTGTYGYTF. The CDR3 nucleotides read TGTGCCAGCAGTTACGCTAGGACAGGGACCTATGGCTACACCTTC.

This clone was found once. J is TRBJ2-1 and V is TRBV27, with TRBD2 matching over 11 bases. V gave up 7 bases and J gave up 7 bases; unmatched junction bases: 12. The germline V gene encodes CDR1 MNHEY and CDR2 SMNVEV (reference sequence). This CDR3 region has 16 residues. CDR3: CASKVLAGGVGNEQFF. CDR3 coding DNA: TGTGCCAGCAAAGTCCTAGCGGGGGGTGTGGGGAATGAGCAGTTCTTC.

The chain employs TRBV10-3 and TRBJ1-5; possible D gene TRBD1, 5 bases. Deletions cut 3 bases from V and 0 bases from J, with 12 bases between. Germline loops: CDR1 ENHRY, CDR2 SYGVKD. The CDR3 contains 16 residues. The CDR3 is CAISDNDRGSNQPQHF. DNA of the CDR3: TGTGCCATCAGTGATAATGATAGGGGTAGCAATCAGCCCCAGCATTTT.

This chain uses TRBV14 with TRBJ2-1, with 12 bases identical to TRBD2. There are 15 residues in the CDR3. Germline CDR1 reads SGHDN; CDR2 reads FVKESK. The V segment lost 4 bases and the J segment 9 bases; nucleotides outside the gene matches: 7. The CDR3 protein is CASSLWTSGNGEQFF. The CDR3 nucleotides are TGTGCCAGCAGCCTCTGGACTAGCGGGAACGGTGAGCAGTTCTTC. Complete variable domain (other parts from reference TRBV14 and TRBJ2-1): EAGVTQFPSHSVIEKGQTVTLRCDPISGHDNLYWYRRVMGKEIKFLLHFVKESKQDESGMPNNRFLAERTGGTYSTLKVQPAELEDSGVYFCASSLWTSGNGEQFFGPGTRLTVL.

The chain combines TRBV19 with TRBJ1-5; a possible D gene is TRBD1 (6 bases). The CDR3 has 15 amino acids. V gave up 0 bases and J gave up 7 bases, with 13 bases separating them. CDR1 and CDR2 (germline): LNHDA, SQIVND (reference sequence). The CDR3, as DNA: TGTGCCAGTAGTATAGATGGGGGGGCTGGACAGCCCCAGCATTTT. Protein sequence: CASSIDGGAGQPQHF.

The CDR3 protein is CASSIVWAPYEQYF. As DNA, the CDR3 is TGTGCCAGTAGTATAGTGTGGGCGCCCTACGAGCAGTACTTC. The V and J genes are TRBV19 and TRBJ2-7; D is unclear. Trimming removed 1 base from V and 2 bases from J, with 9 bases in between. Germline lookup yields CDR1 LNHDA and CDR2 SQIVND (reference sequence). The CDR3 extends over 14 amino acids.

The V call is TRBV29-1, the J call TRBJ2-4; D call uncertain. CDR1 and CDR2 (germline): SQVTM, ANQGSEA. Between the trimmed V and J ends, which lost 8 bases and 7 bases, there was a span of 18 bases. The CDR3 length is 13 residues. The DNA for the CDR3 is TGCAGCTTCCGGATTGGCCCGGAGAACATTCAGTACTTC. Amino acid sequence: CSFRIGPENIQYF.

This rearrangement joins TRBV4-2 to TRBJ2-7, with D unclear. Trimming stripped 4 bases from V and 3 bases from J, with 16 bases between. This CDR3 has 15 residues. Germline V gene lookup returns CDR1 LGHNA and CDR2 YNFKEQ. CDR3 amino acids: CASSPGPPPGYEQYF. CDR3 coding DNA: TGTGCCAGCAGCCCCGGCCCTCCCCCAGGCTACGAGCAGTACTTC.

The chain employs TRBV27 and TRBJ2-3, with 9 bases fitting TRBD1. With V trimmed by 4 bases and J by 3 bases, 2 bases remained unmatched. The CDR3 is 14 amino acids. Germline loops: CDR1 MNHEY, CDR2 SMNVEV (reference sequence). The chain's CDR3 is CASSSDRGTDTQYF. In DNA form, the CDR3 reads TGTGCCAGCAGTTCCGACAGGGGGACAGATACGCAGTATTTT.

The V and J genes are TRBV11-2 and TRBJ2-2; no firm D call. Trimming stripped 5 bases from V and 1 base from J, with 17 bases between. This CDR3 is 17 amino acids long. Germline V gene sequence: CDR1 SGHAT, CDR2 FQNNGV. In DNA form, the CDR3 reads TGTGCCAGCAGCCCCCGAATATCGTCAGGGAACACCGGGGAGCTGTTTTTT. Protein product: CASSPRISSGNTGELFF. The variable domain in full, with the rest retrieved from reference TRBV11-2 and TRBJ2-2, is EAGVAQSPRYKIIEKRQSVAFWCNPISGHATLYWYQQILGQGPKLLIQFQNNGVVDDSQLPKDRFSAERLKGVDSTLKIQPAKLEDSAVYLCASSPRISSGNTGELFFGEGSRLTVL.